Sequencing of this TCR beta chain was carried out in a study of shared clonotypes between healthy human individuals. This clone was seen a handful of times. V shed 6 bases, J shed 5 bases, and the junction held 1 base outside the gene matches. Germline V gene data show CDR1 as DFQATT and CDR2 as SNEGSKA (reference sequence). The CDR3 has 11 amino acids. Genomic DNA of every subset was divided equally among multiple immunoSEQ plates. TCRdb's copy holds only in-frame clones and misses some; the assay was immunoSEQ multiplex PCR. The profile covers around 440,000 clones, with roughly 80% appearing a single time and around 12% taken by the ten largest.

This TCR was recovered from a woman in her forties in good health. Some clones in this sample may be carry-over from other donors' samples. The sequenced sample consisted of PBMCs. The chain couples TRBV20-1 to TRBJ2-7, with 10 bases fitting TRBD2. The DNA of the CDR3 is TGCAGTGCAACTAGCGGGAACGAGCAGTACTTC. This translates into CSATSGNEQYF.